One and the same sample provided the 16 T cell receptor beta chains below, sequenced in a study of blood T cell repertoires in COVID-19. Sequencing was performed with immunoSEQ multiplex PCR; in TCRdb, only in-frame clones are kept and a portion is missing. The sample contains some 70,000 clones, roughly 84% of which appear only once. The sequenced sample consisted of peripheral blood. The receptor set was obtained from a man aged 50-59 years with active COVID-19.

V gene TRBV5-1 combines with J gene TRBJ2-1; 7 nucleotides match TRBD2. There are 16 residues in the CDR3. Germline CDR1 and CDR2: SGHRS and YFSETQ. With V trimmed by 0 bases and J by 5 bases, 8 bases remained unmatched. CDR3 loop: CASSLGMGGTDNEQFF. CDR3 DNA sequence: TGCGCCAGCAGCTTGGGAATGGGGGGGACGGACAATGAGCAGTTCTTC. The whole variable domain, remainder taken from reference TRBV5-1 and TRBJ2-1, is KAGVTQTPRYLIKTRGQQVTLSCSPISGHRSVSWYQQTPGQGLQFLFEYFSETQRNKGNFPGRFSGRQFSNSRSEMNVSTLELGDSALYLCASSLGMGGTDNEQFFGPGTRLTVL.

This chain joins TRBV6-5 and TRBJ1-3, with unresolved D. From germline, CDR1 is MNHEY and CDR2 SVGAGI. V was pared by 5 bases and J by 4 bases, with 6 bases between. This CDR3 has 12 residues. CDR3: CASSSPGNTIYF. The CDR3 region has the DNA TGTGCCAGCAGTAGCCCCGGAAACACCATATATTTT.

This clone was observed a few times. The chain links TRBV5-1 to TRBJ2-7; TRBD1 might be the D (6 bases). Trimming pared 4 bases from V and 3 bases from J, leaving 14 bases between. The CDR3 is 14 amino acids. Germline V gives CDR1 SGHRS, CDR2 YFSETQ. The DNA of the CDR3 is TGCGCCAGCAGCCAACAGGGACCGAACTACGAGCAGTACTTC. Residues: CASSQQGPNYEQYF.

The V call is TRBV11-2, the J call TRBJ1-2, with 10 nucleotides matching TRBD1. With 3 bases clipped from V and 8 bases from J, the junction kept 3 bases outside the gene matches. CDR3 length: 13 amino acids. Germline CDR1 and CDR2: SGHAT and FQNNGV. DNA of the CDR3: TGTGCCAGCAGCTTGGGGACAGGGGAGGGCTACACCTTC. As protein: CASSLGTGEGYTF.

CDR3 sequence (DNA): TGTGCCAGCAGCCAAGCTCCGGGACAGTACAATGAGCAGTTCTTC. Translated, it gives CASSQAPGQYNEQFF. This chain joins TRBV4-2 and TRBJ2-1; 7 nucleotides agree with TRBD1. The V and J ends lost 1 base and 4 bases, in that order; junction bases with no gene match: 4. The CDR3 sequence is 15 residues long. Germline V lookup: CDR1 LGHNA, CDR2 YNFKEQ.

The rearrangement links TRBV6-2 or TRBV6-3 to TRBJ2-1; a weak D match, TRBD2 (5 bases). Germline V gene lookup returns CDR1 MNHEY and CDR2 SVGEGT. The CDR3 loop spans 13 amino acids. V shed 5 bases and J shed 9 bases, with 14 bases lying between them. DNA for the CDR3: TGTGCCAGCAGTAGCGACTATCATGGTGAGCAGTTCTTC. Translating gives CASSSDYHGEQFF.

This clone was observed a single time. This sequence joins TRBV7-8 and TRBJ1-3; D is possibly TRBD1 (5 bases). The CDR3 totals 16 residues. Trimming removed 0 bases at V and 5 bases at J, with 14 bases between. Looked up from germline, CDR1 is SGHVS and CDR2 is FQNEAQ. The CDR3 reads CASSLAAGPNRNTIYF. CDR3 nucleotides: TGTGCCAGCAGCTTAGCGGCAGGGCCTAATAGAAACACCATATATTTT.

The V gene is TRBV10-3, the J gene TRBJ2-7; 7 bases line up with TRBD2. The CDR3 is made up of 12 amino acids. CDR1 is ENHRY, CDR2 SYGVKD, per germline. After removal of 10 bases from V and 4 bases from J, the junction contained 7 bases not matched to a gene. The CDR3 reads CATRESGYEQYF. CDR3 sequence (DNA): TGTGCCACGCGGGAGTCGGGATACGAGCAGTACTTC.

V is TRBV2 and J is TRBJ1-1; D is ambiguous. Germline V lookup: CDR1 SNHLY, CDR2 FYNNEI. CDR3 length equals 15 residues. The V and J ends lost 7 bases and 1 base respectively, with 16 bases between them. CDR3 loop: CASTGIGQSNTEAFF. CDR3 nucleotides: TGTGCCAGCACCGGGATAGGGCAATCGAACACTGAAGCTTTCTTT.

The J gene is TRBJ2-3, the V gene TRBV2, with D maybe TRBD1 (5 bases). From germline, CDR1 is SNHLY and CDR2 FYNNEI. V lost 1 base to trimming and J lost 9 bases, with 14 bases between them. The CDR3 is 14 amino acids. The CDR3 reads CASSEEVRVSTQYF. The CDR3 DNA reads TGTGCCAGCAGTGAAGAGGTCAGGGTTTCGACGCAGTATTTT. Full variable domain (rest looked up from reference TRBV2 and TRBJ2-3): EPEVTQTPSHQVTQMGQEVILRCVPISNHLYFYWYRQILGQKVEFLVSFYNNEISEKSEIFDDQFSVERPDGSNFTLKIRSTKLEDSAMYFCASSEEVRVSTQYFGPGTRLTVL.

This chain links TRBV5-5 with TRBJ1-2; D unclear. The CDR3 sequence is 13 residues long. Germline V lookup: CDR1 SGHKS, CDR2 YYEKEE (reference sequence). V shed 0 bases and J shed 4 bases, with 7 bases lying between them. The CDR3 bases are TGTGCCAGCAGCTTGGCAGGTCTCTATGGCTACACCTTC. Translated, it gives CASSLAGLYGYTF.

The chain combines TRBV5-1 with TRBJ1-2; TRBD1 agrees at 7 bases. Trimming took 3 bases from V and 0 from J; bases not matched to a gene: 8. CDR1 and CDR2 (germline): SGHRS, YFSETQ. This CDR3 is 16 amino acids long. The CDR3 sequence: CASSWTGTETNYGYTF. The CDR3 DNA reads TGCGCCAGCAGCTGGACCGGGACAGAGACTAACTATGGCTACACCTTC.

The V and J genes are TRBV2 and TRBJ1-5; 7 bases fit TRBD1. The CDR3 is made up of 16 amino acids. The V gene's germline CDR1 is SNHLY and CDR2 FYNNEI. V lost 8 bases, J lost 0 bases, and 10 bases stayed unmatched. This CDR3 is CASGGQRGYSNQPQHF. CDR3 sequence (DNA): TGTGCCAGCGGGGGACAGAGAGGTTATAGCAATCAGCCCCAGCATTTT.

The V and J genes are TRBV6-6 and TRBJ2-1; TRBD2 is a possible D gene (6 bases). The CDR3 covers 13 residues. V lost 6 bases and J lost 6, with 12 bases in between. CDR1 is MNHNY and CDR2 is SVGAGI in the germline V gene (reference sequence). CDR3 amino acids: CASSLGSSNEQFF. The CDR3 DNA is TGTGCCAGCAGCCTCGGGAGTTCCAATGAGCAGTTCTTC.

This CDR3 reads CASSQALAGVDEQFF. In nucleotides, the CDR3 is TGCGCCAGCAGCCAAGCTCTAGCGGGAGTGGATGAGCAGTTCTTC. The chain employs TRBV4-1 and TRBJ2-1; TRBD2 matches at 10 bases. After removal of 1 base from V and 8 bases from J, the junction contained 5 bases not matched to a gene. The CDR3 is 15 amino acids. CDR1 and CDR2 from the germline V gene are MGHRA and YSYEKL.

The chain employs TRBV2 and TRBJ1-2; 7 bases map to TRBD1. The length of the CDR3 is 13 residues. The trim removed 6 bases at V and 4 bases at J, leaving 5 bases unmatched. Germline lookup yields CDR1 SNHLY and CDR2 FYNNEI. The CDR3: CASRQGQIYGYTF. The CDR3 DNA follows: TGTGCCAGCAGACAGGGACAGATCTATGGCTACACCTTC. Looking up the rest from reference TRBV2 and TRBJ1-2 gives the full variable domain: EPEVTQTPSHQVTQMGQEVILRCVPISNHLYFYWYRQILGQKVEFLVSFYNNEISEKSEIFDDQFSVERPDGSNFTLKIRSTKLEDSAMYFCASRQGQIYGYTFGSGTRLTVV.